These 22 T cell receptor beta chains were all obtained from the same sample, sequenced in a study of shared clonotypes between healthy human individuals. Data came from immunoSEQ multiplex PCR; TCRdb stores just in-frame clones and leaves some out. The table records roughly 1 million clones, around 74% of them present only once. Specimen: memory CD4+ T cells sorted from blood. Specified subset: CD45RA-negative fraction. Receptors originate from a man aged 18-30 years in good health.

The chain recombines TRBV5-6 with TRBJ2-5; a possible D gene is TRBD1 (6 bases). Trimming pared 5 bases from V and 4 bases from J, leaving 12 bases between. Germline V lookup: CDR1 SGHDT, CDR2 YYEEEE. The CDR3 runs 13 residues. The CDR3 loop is CASSVGALETQYF. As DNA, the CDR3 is TGTGCCAGCAGTGTGGGGGCCCTAGAGACCCAGTACTTC.

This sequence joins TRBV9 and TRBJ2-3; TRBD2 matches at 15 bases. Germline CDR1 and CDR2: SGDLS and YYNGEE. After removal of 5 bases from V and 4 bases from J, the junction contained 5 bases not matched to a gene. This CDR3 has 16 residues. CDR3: CASRRTSGGASDTQYF. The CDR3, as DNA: TGTGCCAGCAGAAGGACTAGCGGGGGGGCCTCAGATACGCAGTATTTT.

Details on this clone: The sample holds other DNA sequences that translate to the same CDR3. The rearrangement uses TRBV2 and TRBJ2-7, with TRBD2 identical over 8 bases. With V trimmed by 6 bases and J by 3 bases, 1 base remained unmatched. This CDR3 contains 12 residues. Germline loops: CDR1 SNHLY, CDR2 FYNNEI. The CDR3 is CASSRGGYEQYF. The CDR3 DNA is TGTGCCAGCAGCCGGGGGGGCTACGAGCAGTACTTC.

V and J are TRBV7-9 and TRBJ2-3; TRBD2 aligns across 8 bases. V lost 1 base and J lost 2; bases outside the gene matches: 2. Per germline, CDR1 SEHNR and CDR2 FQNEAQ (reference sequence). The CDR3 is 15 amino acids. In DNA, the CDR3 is TGTGCCAGCAGCTTAGGAGCGGGAGACACAGATACGCAGTATTTT. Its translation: CASSLGAGDTDTQYF.

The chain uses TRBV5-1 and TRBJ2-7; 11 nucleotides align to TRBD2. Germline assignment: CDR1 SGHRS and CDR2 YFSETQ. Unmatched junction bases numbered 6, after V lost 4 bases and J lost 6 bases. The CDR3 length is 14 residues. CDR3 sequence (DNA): TGCGCCAGCAGCCCTGGGACTAGCGGTATCGAGCAGTACTTC. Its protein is CASSPGTSGIEQYF. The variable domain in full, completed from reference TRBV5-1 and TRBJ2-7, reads KAGVTQTPRYLIKTRGQQVTLSCSPISGHRSVSWYQQTPGQGLQFLFEYFSETQRNKGNFPGRFSGRQFSNSRSEMNVSTLELGDSALYLCASSPGTSGIEQYFGPGTRLTVT.

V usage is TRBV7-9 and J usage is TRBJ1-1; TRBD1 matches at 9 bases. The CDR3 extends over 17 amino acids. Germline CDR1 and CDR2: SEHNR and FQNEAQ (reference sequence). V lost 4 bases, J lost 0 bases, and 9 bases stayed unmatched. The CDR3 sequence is CASSSQDRGKLNTEAFF. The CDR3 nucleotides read TGTGCCAGCAGCTCACAAGACAGGGGGAAGTTGAACACTGAAGCTTTCTTT.

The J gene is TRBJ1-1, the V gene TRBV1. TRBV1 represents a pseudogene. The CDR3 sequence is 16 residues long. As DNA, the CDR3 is TGCACCAGCAGCCAACCAGTACTTTTCATGAACACTGAAGCTTTCTTT. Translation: CTSSQPVLFMNTEAFF.

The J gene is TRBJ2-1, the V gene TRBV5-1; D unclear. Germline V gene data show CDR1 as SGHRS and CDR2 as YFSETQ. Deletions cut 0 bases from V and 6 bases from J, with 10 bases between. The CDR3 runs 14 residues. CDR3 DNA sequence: TGCGCCAGCAGCTTGGCGGACCTCTTCAATGAGCAGTTCTTC. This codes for CASSLADLFNEQFF.

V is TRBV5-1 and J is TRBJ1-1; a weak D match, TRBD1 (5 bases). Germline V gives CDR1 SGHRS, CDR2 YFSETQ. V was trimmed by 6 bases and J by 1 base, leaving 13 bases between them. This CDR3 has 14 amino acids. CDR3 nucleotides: TGCGCCAGCAACCCACTTACAGGGAACACTGAAGCTTTCTTT. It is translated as CASNPLTGNTEAFF.

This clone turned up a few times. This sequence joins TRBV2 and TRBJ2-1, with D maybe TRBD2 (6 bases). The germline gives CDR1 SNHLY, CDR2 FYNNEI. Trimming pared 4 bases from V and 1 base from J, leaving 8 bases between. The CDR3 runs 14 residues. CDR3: CASSVGGSYNEQFF. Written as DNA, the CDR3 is TGTGCCAGCAGTGTGGGAGGTTCCTACAATGAGCAGTTCTTC. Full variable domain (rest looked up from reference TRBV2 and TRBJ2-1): EPEVTQTPSHQVTQMGQEVILRCVPISNHLYFYWYRQILGQKVEFLVSFYNNEISEKSEIFDDQFSVERPDGSNFTLKIRSTKLEDSAMYFCASSVGGSYNEQFFGPGTRLTVL.

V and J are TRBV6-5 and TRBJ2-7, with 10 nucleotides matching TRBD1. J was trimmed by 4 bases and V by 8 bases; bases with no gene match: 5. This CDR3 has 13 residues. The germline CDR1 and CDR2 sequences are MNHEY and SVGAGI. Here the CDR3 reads CASARDRGYEQYF. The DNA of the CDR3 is TGTGCCAGCGCCCGGGACAGGGGTTACGAGCAGTACTTC.

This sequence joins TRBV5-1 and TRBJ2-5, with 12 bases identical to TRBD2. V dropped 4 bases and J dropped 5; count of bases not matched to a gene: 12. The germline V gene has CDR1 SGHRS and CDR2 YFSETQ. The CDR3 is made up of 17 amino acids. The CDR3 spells CASSLTSGGSLGETQYF. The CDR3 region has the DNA TGCGCCAGCAGCCTGACTAGCGGGGGATCTCTGGGGGAGACCCAGTACTTC.

CDR3 residues: CASTRGQEETQYF. The DNA of the CDR3 is TGTGCCAGCACGAGGGGTCAGGAAGAGACCCAGTACTTC. The rearrangement joins TRBV6-5 to TRBJ2-5; D possibly uses TRBD1 or TRBD2 (5 bases each). The CDR3 extends over 13 amino acids. V gave up 7 bases and J gave up 3 bases, with 12 bases separating them. The germline V gene has CDR1 MNHEY and CDR2 SVGAGI.

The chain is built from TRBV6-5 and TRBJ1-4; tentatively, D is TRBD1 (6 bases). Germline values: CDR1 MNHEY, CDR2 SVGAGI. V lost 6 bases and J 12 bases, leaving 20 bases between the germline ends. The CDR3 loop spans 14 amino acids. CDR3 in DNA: TGTGCCAGCAGGGATGTGACAGGCCGGGCGGAACTGTTTTTT. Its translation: CASRDVTGRAELFF.

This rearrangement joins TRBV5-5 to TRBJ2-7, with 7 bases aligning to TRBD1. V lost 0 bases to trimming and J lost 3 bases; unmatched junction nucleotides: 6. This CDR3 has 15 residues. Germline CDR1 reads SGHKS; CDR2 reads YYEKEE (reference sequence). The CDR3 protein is CASSLVPGGVYEQYF. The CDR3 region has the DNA TGTGCCAGCAGCTTGGTTCCAGGGGGAGTCTACGAGCAGTACTTC.

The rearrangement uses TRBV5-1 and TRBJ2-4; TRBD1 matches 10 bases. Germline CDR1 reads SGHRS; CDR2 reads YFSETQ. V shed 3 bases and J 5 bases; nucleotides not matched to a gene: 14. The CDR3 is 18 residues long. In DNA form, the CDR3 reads TGCGCCAGCAGCTCCGCCAAGCGGACAGGGGGTAGGGAAAACATTCAGTACTTC. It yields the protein CASSSAKRTGGRENIQYF.

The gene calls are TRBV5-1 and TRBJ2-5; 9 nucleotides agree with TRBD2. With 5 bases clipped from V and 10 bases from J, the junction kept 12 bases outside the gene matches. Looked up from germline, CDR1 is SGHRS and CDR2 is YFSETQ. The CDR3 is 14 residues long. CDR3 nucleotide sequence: TGCGCCAGCAGTAAGACTAGCGGATCTCTTGACCAGTACTTC. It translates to CASSKTSGSLDQYF.

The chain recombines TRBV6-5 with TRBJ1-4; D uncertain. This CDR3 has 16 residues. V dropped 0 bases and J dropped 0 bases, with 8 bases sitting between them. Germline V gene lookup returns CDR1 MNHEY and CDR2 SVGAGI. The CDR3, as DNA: TGTGCCAGCAGTTACTCGACGGAGCCAACTAATGAAAAACTGTTTTTT. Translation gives CASSYSTEPTNEKLFF.

CDR3 in DNA: TGTGCCAGCAGTTTATTCGACCCTGAGCGAGGCGAGCAGTACTTC. Its translation: CASSLFDPERGEQYF. This rearrangement joins TRBV27 to TRBJ2-7; D call uncertain. Germline V gives CDR1 MNHEY, CDR2 SMNVEV (reference sequence). This CDR3 region has 15 residues. V lost 1 base and J 6 bases, leaving 16 bases between the germline ends.

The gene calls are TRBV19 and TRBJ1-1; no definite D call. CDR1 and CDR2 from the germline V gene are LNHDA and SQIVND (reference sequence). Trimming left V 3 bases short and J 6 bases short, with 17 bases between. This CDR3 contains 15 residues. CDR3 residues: CASSISGVGNAEAFF. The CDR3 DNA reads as TGTGCCAGTAGTATCTCTGGGGTGGGCAACGCTGAAGCTTTCTTT.

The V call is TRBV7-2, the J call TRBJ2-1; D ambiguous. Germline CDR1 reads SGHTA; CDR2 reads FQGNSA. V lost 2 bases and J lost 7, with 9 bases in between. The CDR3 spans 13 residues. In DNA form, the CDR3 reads TGTGCCAGCAGCTTAAACCCTCGGAATGAGCAGTTCTTC. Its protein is CASSLNPRNEQFF.

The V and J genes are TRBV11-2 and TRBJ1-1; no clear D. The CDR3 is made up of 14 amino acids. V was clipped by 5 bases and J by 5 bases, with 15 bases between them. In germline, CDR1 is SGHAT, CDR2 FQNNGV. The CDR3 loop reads CASSLERLNTEAFF. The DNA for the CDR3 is TGTGCCAGCAGCCTCGAGAGGTTAAATACTGAAGCTTTCTTT.